This TCR beta chain was recovered during a study of blood T cell repertoires in COVID-19. Study overall: Acute-phase and convalescent COVID-19 samples originated in the United States, Italy and Spain. Sample material is recorded as cDNA or gDNA derived from T cells, B-cell-depleted T cells, or PBMCs.

As handled by the study authors: It was from reference gene primer amplification that nucleated cell counts were estimated. Clones were read by immunoSEQ multiplex PCR, and TCRdb kept only the in-frame ones, dropping some. D and trimming were read from the DNA, whereas the V and J calls and clone size are those reported in that table. The sample has tens of thousands of clones, 84% seen once. The CDR3 is 17 residues long. Trimming took 2 bases from V and 5 from J; bases not matched to a gene: 7. Germline V gene data show CDR1 as SGHRS and CDR2 as YFSETQ. This clone was counted a single time. Specimen: peripheral blood. This sequence joins TRBV5-1 and TRBJ2-1, with 13 bases that match TRBD2. This receptor was obtained from a human donor in a cohort sampled during active COVID-19. The CDR3 nucleotides read TGCGCCAGCAGCTTAACTCTGGGGACTAGCGGGAACAATGAGCAGTTCTTC. This encodes CASSLTLGTSGNNEQFF.